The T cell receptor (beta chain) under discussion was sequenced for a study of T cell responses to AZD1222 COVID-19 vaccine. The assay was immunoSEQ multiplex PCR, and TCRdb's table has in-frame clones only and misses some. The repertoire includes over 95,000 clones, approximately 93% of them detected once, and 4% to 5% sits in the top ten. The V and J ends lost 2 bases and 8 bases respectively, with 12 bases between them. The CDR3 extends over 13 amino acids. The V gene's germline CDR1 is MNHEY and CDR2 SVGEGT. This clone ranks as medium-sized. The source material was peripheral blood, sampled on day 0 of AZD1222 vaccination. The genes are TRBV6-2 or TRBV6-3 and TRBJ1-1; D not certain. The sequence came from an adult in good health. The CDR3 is CASSYKETNEAFF. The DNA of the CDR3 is TGTGCCAGCAGTTACAAAGAGACGAACGAAGCTTTCTTT.